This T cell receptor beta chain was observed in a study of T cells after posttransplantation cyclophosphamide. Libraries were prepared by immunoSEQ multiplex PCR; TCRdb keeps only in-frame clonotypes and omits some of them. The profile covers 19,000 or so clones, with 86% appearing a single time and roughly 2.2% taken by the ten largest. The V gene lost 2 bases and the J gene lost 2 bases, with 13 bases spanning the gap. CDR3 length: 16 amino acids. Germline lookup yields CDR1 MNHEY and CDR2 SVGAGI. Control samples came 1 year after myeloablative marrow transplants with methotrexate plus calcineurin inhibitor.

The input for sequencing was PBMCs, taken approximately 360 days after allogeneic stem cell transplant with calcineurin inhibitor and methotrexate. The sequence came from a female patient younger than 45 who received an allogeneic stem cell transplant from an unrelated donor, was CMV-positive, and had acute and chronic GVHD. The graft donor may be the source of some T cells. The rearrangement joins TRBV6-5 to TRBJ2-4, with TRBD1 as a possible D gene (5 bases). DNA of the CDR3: TGTGCCAGCAGTTACCGTCCAGGGTGGTCCAAAAACATTCAGTACTTC. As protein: CASSYRPGWSKNIQYF.